These T cell receptor beta chains were read from a single sample in a study of blood T cell repertoires in COVID-19. The assay was immunoSEQ multiplex PCR, and TCRdb's table has in-frame clones only and misses some. The sample shows fewer than 100,000 clones, about nine tenths of them seen only once. Sequenced input: peripheral blood. The receptors stem from a woman in her fifties or sixties in a cohort sampled during active COVID-19. Each CDR3 is given with its conserved first and last residue. The D gene is left open where the match is weak. Clone size, where shown, is once, few, many, or a class for clones that have expanded.

v_call	j_call	clone_size	d_call	cdr3_nt	cdr3_aa
TRBV6-5	TRBJ1-5	-	TRBD1	TGTGCCAGCAGTTACCTTCGGACAGGAGATCAGCCCCAGCATTTT	CASSYLRTGDQPQHF
TRBV28	TRBJ1-2	-	-	TGTGCCAGCAGTCTCCCAGGGAACTATGGCTACACCTTC	CASSLPGNYGYTF
TRBV5-4	TRBJ1-2	-	TRBD1	TGTGCCAGCAGCCCAGGGGGGAAAGCAAACTATGGCTACACCTTC	CASSPGGKANYGYTF
TRBV7-7	TRBJ2-5	-	-	TGTGCTAGCAGCTTAGGCCTGACCAGGGTTGAAGAGACCCAGTACTTC	CASSLGLTRVEETQYF
TRBV23-1	TRBJ1-2	-	TRBD1	TGCGCCAGCAGTCAACGGGACAGGGGGTCCTATGGCTACACCTTC	CASSQRDRGSYGYTF
TRBV28	TRBJ2-3	-	TRBD2	TGTGCTCACGGGGGGACTCGGCCACCTAATACGCAGTATTTT	CAHGGTRPPNTQYF
TRBV9	TRBJ2-1	-	TRBD2	TGTGCCAGCAGCGTCTCCCCCGGGGGGACCAATGAGCAGTTCTTC	CASSVSPGGTNEQFF
TRBV7-9	TRBJ2-1	once	-	TGTGCCAGCAGCTTTCGACAGGAGGTCAATGAGCAGTTCTTC	CASSFRQEVNEQFF
TRBV28	TRBJ2-1	-	-	TGTGCCAGTCAGCCTAGTACCTACAATGAGCAGTTCTTC	CASQPSTYNEQFF
TRBV19	TRBJ2-3	-	TRBD1	TGTGCCAGTACCTCTGACAGGGTAATTGGAGATACGCAGTATTTT	CASTSDRVIGDTQYF
TRBV2	TRBJ2-4	-	-	TGTGCCAGCAGCGACGGCGGGGTCAGCTACGGGAACATTCAGTACTTC	CASSDGGVSYGNIQYF
TRBV2	TRBJ2-5	-	-	TGTGCCAGCAGATCCCGGGGGAGCCAAGAGACCCAGTACTTC	CASRSRGSQETQYF
TRBV3-1/TRBV3-2	TRBJ1-1	-	-	TGTGCCAGCAGCCAAGCCTCCGGGAAGGACACTGAAGCTTTCTTT	CASSQASGKDTEAFF
TRBV15	TRBJ1-2	-	-	TGTGCCACCAGCAGAGATCCAGGGGACTATGGCTACACCTTC	CATSRDPGDYGYTF
TRBV6-5	TRBJ1-1	once	TRBD1	TGTGCCAGCAGCCGGACAGGGGTGAACACTGAAGCTTTCTTT	CASSRTGVNTEAFF
TRBV27	TRBJ2-2	-	TRBD1	TGTGCCAGCAGGGGTTCGACAGGGTCCGGGGAGCTGTTTTTT	CASRGSTGSGELFF
TRBV19	TRBJ1-3	many	-	TGTGCCAGTAGTATAAACGGTGAAAACACCATATATTTT	CASSINGENTIYF
TRBV5-1	TRBJ2-2	-	-	TGCGCCAGCAGCCTAGACAGTAATACCGGGGAGCTGTTTTTT	CASSLDSNTGELFF
TRBV5-4	TRBJ2-1	-	-	TGTGCCAGCAGCTTGAAAAATGGTTGGCGGGACTCCTACAATGAGCAGTTCTTC	CASSLKNGWRDSYNEQFF
TRBV5-8	TRBJ2-7	-	-	TGTGCCAGCAGCTTGGGGTCCGTAGGGGGGGTGAACTACGAGCAGTACTTC	CASSLGSVGGVNYEQYF
TRBV6-2/TRBV6-3	TRBJ2-7	-	TRBD2	TGTGCCAGCAGTTCATTTCGGCTAGCGGGGGGGTCCCTCTACGAGCAGTACTTC	CASSSFRLAGGSLYEQYF
TRBV18	TRBJ2-2	-	-	TGTGCCAGCTCACCCCGGGAGGGGGCTTCAAACACCGGGGAGCTGTTTTTT	CASSPREGASNTGELFF
TRBV10-3	TRBJ2-7	-	-	TGTGCCATCAGTGAGTCGGGGGCCTCCTACGAGCAGTACTTC	CAISESGASYEQYF
TRBV5-8	TRBJ2-7	once	-	TGTGCCAGCAGCTTTAGGCGGAGCATCAACGAGCAGTACTTC	CASSFRRSINEQYF
TRBV10-1	TRBJ2-2	-	-	TGCGCCAGCAGTGAACTCGGGGAGCTGTTTTTT	CASSELGELFF
TRBV2	TRBJ2-1	-	-	TGTGCCAGCAGTGTCAACTATGACAATGAGCAGTTCTTC	CASSVNYDNEQFF
TRBV3-1/TRBV3-2	TRBJ2-3	once	TRBD2	TGTGCCAGCAGCCCGGGACTAGCGGGAACAGATACGCAGTATTTT	CASSPGLAGTDTQYF
TRBV6-6	TRBJ2-1	-	-	TGTGCCAGCAGTTACGACCGGACTCTCTCTGAGCAGTTCTTC	CASSYDRTLSEQFF
TRBV9	TRBJ2-2	-	TRBD1	TGTGCCAGCAGCGTCGGGGACAGGGTGATCACCGGGGAGCTGTTTTTT	CASSVGDRVITGELFF
TRBV2	TRBJ2-1	-	-	TGTGCCAGCAGTGAAAAGGAGTACAATGAGCAGTTCTTC	CASSEKEYNEQFF
TRBV4-1	TRBJ2-7	-	TRBD1	TGCGCCAGCAGCCAAGGGGGACAGGACACCTACGAGCAGTACTTC	CASSQGGQDTYEQYF
TRBV19	TRBJ2-2	-	-	TGTGCCAGTTCACCACAGGGGAACACCGGGGAGCTGTTTTTT	CASSPQGNTGELFF
TRBV3-1/TRBV3-2	TRBJ2-7	-	TRBD2	TGTGCCAGCAGCCAAGGCCCGGCTAGCGGGGAATACGAGCAGTACTTC	CASSQGPASGEYEQYF
TRBV29-1	TRBJ1-1	-	-	TGCAGCGTTGCGAGGGTCTCTGAAGCTTTCTTT	CSVARVSEAFF
TRBV2	TRBJ2-1	-	TRBD1	TGTGCCAGCAGGGGGGACAGGGCGACCTACAATGAGCAGTTCTTC	CASRGDRATYNEQFF
TRBV28	TRBJ2-5	-	-	TGTGCCACGATGACAGTGGTGGAGACCCAGTACTTC	CATMTVVETQYF
TRBV6-5	TRBJ1-3	-	-	TGTGCCAGCAGTTACTCGAACAGAAAAGGAAACACCATATATTTT	CASSYSNRKGNTIYF
TRBV11-3	TRBJ2-3	-	TRBD2	TGTGCCAGCAGCTGGGACTACCCAGATACGCAGTATTTT	CASSWDYPDTQYF
TRBV25-1	TRBJ2-2	-	-	TGTGCCAGCAGTGATAGTGGACAATCCGGGGAGCTGTTTTTT	CASSDSGQSGELFF
TRBV3-1/TRBV3-2	TRBJ1-1	-	TRBD1	TGTGCCAGCAGCCAAGATTCGAGACAGGGAGTCACTGAAGCTTTCTTT	CASSQDSRQGVTEAFF
TRBV19	TRBJ1-6	-	-	TGTGCCAGTAGTGTTGGGACTGGAAGCTCCTATAATTCACCCCTCCACTTT	CASSVGTGSSYNSPLHF
TRBV29-1	TRBJ1-1	-	-	TGCAGCGTTCGTCGACAGGTGAACACTGAAGCTTTCTTT	CSVRRQVNTEAFF
TRBV9	TRBJ2-2	once	TRBD2	TGTGCCAGCAGCGTTGGGACTAGCGGGGTGATGGGGGAGCTGTTTTTT	CASSVGTSGVMGELFF
TRBV24-1	TRBJ2-1	once	TRBD2	TGTGCCACCAGTGACACTTGGACTAGCGGGAATTACAATGAGCAGTTCTTC	CATSDTWTSGNYNEQFF
TRBV9	TRBJ2-5	-	TRBD1	TGTGCCAGCAGCCCTCGACAGGGGACCCACCAAGAGACCCAGTACTTC	CASSPRQGTHQETQYF
TRBV9	TRBJ2-5	-	-	TGTGCCAGCAGCGTAGGAGGGATGGGAGGGGGAGAGACCCAGTACTTC	CASSVGGMGGGETQYF
TRBV7-2	TRBJ1-2	-	-	TGTGCCAGCAGCTTAGCCTTTGGCCGTACGGGCTATGGCTACACCTTC	CASSLAFGRTGYGYTF
TRBV12-5	TRBJ2-1	once	TRBD1	TGTGCTAGTGCACAGGGGGCATTAAATGAGCAGTTCTTC	CASAQGALNEQFF
TRBV6-5	TRBJ2-5	-	-	TGTGCCAGCCGGTTGGAGTCGGGGACCCAGTACTTC	CASRLESGTQYF
TRBV6-5	TRBJ1-5	-	TRBD1	TGTGCCAGCAGTCGGGACAGTCTTAGCAATCAGCCCCAGCATTTT	CASSRDSLSNQPQHF
TRBV5-1	TRBJ2-5	-	TRBD1	TGCGCCAGCAGCTTTTCAGGGGGCTACGGTGAGACCCAGTACTTC	CASSFSGGYGETQYF
TRBV12-3/TRBV12-4	TRBJ1-2	-	-	TGTGCCAGCAGTTCCCTCACAGGGAATGGCTACACCTTC	CASSSLTGNGYTF
TRBV10-1	TRBJ2-3	-	TRBD1	TGCGCCAGTCGACAGGGGCGCGGTACGCAGTATTTT	CASRQGRGTQYF
TRBV25-1	TRBJ2-2	-	TRBD2	TGTGCCAGCGGACTAGCGGGAGGAGGGGAGCTGTTTTTT	CASGLAGGGELFF
TRBV7-9	TRBJ2-3	once	-	TGTGCCAGCAGCTTAGGTCTAGCTGCAGATACGCAGTATTTT	CASSLGLAADTQYF
TRBV3-1/TRBV3-2	TRBJ1-1	-	TRBD1	TGTGCCAGCAGCCAAGCGGGACAGATAAACACTGAAGCTTTCTTT	CASSQAGQINTEAFF
TRBV18	TRBJ2-1	once	-	TGTGCCAGCTCCCAAACAGGGCCGGTATACAATGAGCAGTTCTTC	CASSQTGPVYNEQFF
TRBV12-3/TRBV12-4	TRBJ1-2	-	-	TGTGCCAGCAGTTCTCAGGGCTTTACTGGCTACACCTTC	CASSSQGFTGYTF